These T cell receptor beta chains were read from a single sample in a study of spatial heterogeneity in lung cancer. MiXCR, applied by TCRdb to the 5' RACE reads, yields one record per CDR3 protein. The repertoire includes 35,000 to 55,000 distinct CDR3 sequences, over 6.5% of them detected once, and about 40% sits in the top ten. Sequencing used PBMCs, obtained at surgery. The receptors were sampled from a female donor with early-stage non-small cell lung cancer. Each CDR3 is given with its conserved first and last residue. A D gene is named only where the DNA matches it firmly. Not all rows give a size; the values are once, few, many and, for expanded clones, a class.

>TRBV20-1|many|TRBD2|TRBJ2-3
TGCAGTACTACCTTAGCGGGGGGGGTTAAAGATACGCAGTATTTT
CSTTLAGGVKDTQYF
>TRBV7-3|many|.|TRBJ1-5
TGTGCCAGCAGCTTAAACAATTATCAGCCCCAGCATTTT
CASSLNNYQPQHF
>TRBV20-1|.|TRBD1|TRBJ2-2
TGCAGTGCTACCCGGACAGGGAAAACCGGGGAGCTGTTTTTT
CSATRTGKTGELFF
>TRBV6-6|many|.|TRBJ2-5
TGTGCCAGCAGTTCACCGGCGACAGGTGGAGGAGAGACCCAGTACTTC
CASSSPATGGGETQYF
>TRBV2|few|.|TRBJ2-2
TGTGCCAGCAGTAAAGGGGCGGTAGCTCCCGGGGAGCTGTTTTTT
CASSKGAVAPGELFF
>TRBV29-1|many|TRBD1|TRBJ1-4
TGCAGCGTCGACAGGGGGCGAGGTGAAAAACTGTTTTTT
CSVDRGRGEKLFF
>TRBV5-1|many|.|TRBJ1-2
TGCGCCAGCAGCTTCTCCGCCCAACTATCGGGAGGCTACACCTTC
CASSFSAQLSGGYTF
>TRBV12-3/TRBV12-4|many|.|TRBJ2-2
TGTGCCAGCGCCCGAGGGAGCGGTACCGGGGAGCTGTTTTTT
CASARGSGTGELFF
>TRBV6-6|many|.|TRBJ2-5
TGTGCCAGCAGTCCCGGGGTCGGTGGAGAGACCCAGTACTTC
CASSPGVGGETQYF
>TRBV7-2|once|TRBD1|TRBJ2-2
TGTGCCAGCAGCCCCCGACAGGGAGCGAACACCGGGGAGCTGTTTTTT
CASSPRQGANTGELFF
>TRBV6-2/TRBV6-3|many|.|TRBJ1-1
TGTGCCAGCAGTTACAGGGGACAAGCTTTCTTT
CASSYRGQAFF
>TRBV6-6|few|TRBD1|TRBJ2-2
TGTGCCAGCAGCCGAGGACAGGGGGATAACACCGGGGAGCTGTTTTTT
CASSRGQGDNTGELFF
>TRBV10-3|many|TRBD2|TRBJ2-3
TGTGCCATCAGTTGGACTAGCGGGGATCAGGGGGGCACAGATACGCAGTATTTT
CAISWTSGDQGGTDTQYF
>TRBV7-9|.|.|TRBJ2-2
TGTGCCAGCACCCACGGGGTTACAGCGACCACCGGGGAGCTGTTTTTT
CASTHGVTATTGELFF
>TRBV5-6|many|TRBD1|TRBJ1-1
TGTGCCAGCAGCTGGGACAGGTTGAACACTGAAGCTTTCTTT
CASSWDRLNTEAFF
>TRBV5-6|few|TRBD1|TRBJ2-4
TGTGCCAGCAGCTTGGCCGAGGGGGCAGTAGCCAAAAACATTCAGTACTTC
CASSLAEGAVAKNIQYF
>TRBV4-3|many|TRBD2|TRBJ2-1
TGCGCCAGCAGCCAAGAACATCTCGAGAAGCGGGGGATGGAGTTTTTC
CASSQEHLEKRGMEFF
>TRBV3-1|.|.|TRBJ2-3
TGTGCCAGCAGCCCCACTAGGACTATCGATACGCAGTATTTT
CASSPTRTIDTQYF
>TRBV9|few|.|TRBJ1-2
TGTGCCAGCAGCGCCTCCGGGGGTCGGGATGGCTACACCTTC
CASSASGGRDGYTF
>TRBV3-1|few|.|TRBJ2-2
TGTGCCAGCAGCCCCAGCCCAGCCGGGGAGCTGTTTTTT
CASSPSPAGELFF
>TRBV11-2|.|TRBD2|TRBJ2-6
TGTGCCAGCATCCCGGGGGGGCTTAAGCCCTCTGGGGCCAACGTCCTGACTTTC
CASIPGGLKPSGANVLTF
>TRBV6-2/TRBV6-3|few|.|TRBJ2-1
TGTGCCAGCAGTTACCCCGCCGGAGGAAAAAATGGCAAGTTCTTC
CASSYPAGGKNGKFF
>TRBV7-9|many|.|TRBJ1-6
TGTGCCAGCAGCCCCACCGGAGCCGGAGATAGACCCCTCCACTTT
CASSPTGAGDRPLHF
>TRBV20-1|.|.|TRBJ2-7
TGCAGTGCCCCCACATCCTCGGGGAACGAGCAGTACTTC
CSAPTSSGNEQYF
>TRBV20-1|.|TRBD1|TRBJ2-7
TGCAGTGCTCGTCAGACCGGGACAGGGGTCGAGCAGTACTTC
CSARQTGTGVEQYF
>TRBV12-3/TRBV12-4|.|.|TRBJ1-3
TGTGCCAGCAGTTTGAGTCCAGCATACTCTGGAAACACCATATATTTT
CASSLSPAYSGNTIYF
>TRBV3-1|few|.|TRBJ1-5
TGTGCCAGCAGCCAAGTAAGAGGGGACCAGCCCCAGCATTTT
CASSQVRGDQPQHF
>TRBV11-3|few|.|TRBJ1-1
TGTGCCAGCAGGGCGGTTGAAGCTTTCTTT
CASRAVEAFF
>TRBV29-1|.|.|TRBJ1-1
TGCAGCGTCGGAGGGGGAAAGCCGATCACTGAAGCTTTCTTT
CSVGGGKPITEAFF
>TRBV3-2|once|.|TRBJ1-5
TGTGCCAGCAGCCAAGTACGTCGTCGTAGCAATCAGCCCCAGCATTTT
CASSQVRRRSNQPQHF
>TRBV14|many|TRBD1|TRBJ1-5
TGTGCCAGCAGCCAAGGCGGGACAGGGGAGCAGCCCCAGCATTTT
CASSQGGTGEQPQHF
>TRBV12-3/TRBV12-4|many|TRBD1|TRBJ2-3
TGTGCCAGCAGTCCGGGTGGGGGACAGGGAACAGATACGCAGTATTTT
CASSPGGGQGTDTQYF
>TRBV29-1|many|.|TRBJ1-1
TGCAGCGCTGCAGGATTTATGAACACTGAAGCTTTCTTT
CSAAGFMNTEAFF
>TRBV12-3/TRBV12-4|many|.|TRBJ1-1
TGTGCCAGCAGTTTGGGAGGGTCCCTGAACACTGAAGCTTTCTTT
CASSLGGSLNTEAFF
>TRBV28|few|.|TRBJ2-5
TGTGCCAGCAGTGGCGGAGGACACCGGCGGGAGACCCAGTACTTC
CASSGGGHRRETQYF
>TRBV5-1|.|TRBD2|TRBJ2-1
TGCGCCAGCAGCACAGGACTAGCGGGGGCCCTAAACAATGAGCAGTTCTTC
CASSTGLAGALNNEQFF
>TRBV5-4|many|.|TRBJ2-2
TGTGCCAGCAGGCACCCGGGGCCAGGACTAAACACCGGGGAGCTGTTTTTT
CASRHPGPGLNTGELFF
>TRBV28|.|TRBD1|TRBJ2-2
TGTGCCAGCAGCCCTCTGGGACAGGGGGACACCGGGGAGCTGTTTTTT
CASSPLGQGDTGELFF
>TRBV7-2|few|.|TRBJ2-3
TGTGCCAGCAGCTACTTAGACTACGCGGGGGCGAAAGATACGCAGTATTTT
CASSYLDYAGAKDTQYF
>TRBV28|few|.|TRBJ2-7
TGTGCCAGCAGTTTTGGCAGGGCCTACGAGCAGTACTTC
CASSFGRAYEQYF
>TRBV29-1|many|TRBD1|TRBJ2-2
TGCAGCGTCAGGGACAGGGTTATTAGCACCGGGGAGCTGTTTTTT
CSVRDRVISTGELFF
>TRBV10-3|many|.|TRBJ2-5
TGTGCCATCAGTGAGGGCCAGGGGTATAGGGAGACCCAGTACTTC
CAISEGQGYRETQYF
>TRBV20-1|many|.|TRBJ1-6
TGCAGTACCCATAGGGGGACCGGTTATAATTCACCCCTCCACTTT
CSTHRGTGYNSPLHF